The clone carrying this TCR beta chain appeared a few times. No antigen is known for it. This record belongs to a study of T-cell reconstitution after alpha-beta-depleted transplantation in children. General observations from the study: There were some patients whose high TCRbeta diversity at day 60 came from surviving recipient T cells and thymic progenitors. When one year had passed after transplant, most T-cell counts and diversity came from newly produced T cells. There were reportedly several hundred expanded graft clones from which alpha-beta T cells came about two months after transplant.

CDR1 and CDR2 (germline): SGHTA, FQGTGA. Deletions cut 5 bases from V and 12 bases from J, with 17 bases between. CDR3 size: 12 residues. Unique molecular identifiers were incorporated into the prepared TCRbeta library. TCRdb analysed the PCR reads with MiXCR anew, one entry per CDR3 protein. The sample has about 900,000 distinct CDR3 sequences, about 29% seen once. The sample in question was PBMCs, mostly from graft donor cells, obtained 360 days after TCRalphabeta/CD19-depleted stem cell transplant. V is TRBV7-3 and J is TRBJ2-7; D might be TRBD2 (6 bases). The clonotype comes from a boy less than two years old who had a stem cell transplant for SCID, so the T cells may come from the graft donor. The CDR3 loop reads CASSLLTEGVYF. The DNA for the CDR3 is TGTGCCAGCAGCCTCTTGACGGAGGGAGTGTACTTC.